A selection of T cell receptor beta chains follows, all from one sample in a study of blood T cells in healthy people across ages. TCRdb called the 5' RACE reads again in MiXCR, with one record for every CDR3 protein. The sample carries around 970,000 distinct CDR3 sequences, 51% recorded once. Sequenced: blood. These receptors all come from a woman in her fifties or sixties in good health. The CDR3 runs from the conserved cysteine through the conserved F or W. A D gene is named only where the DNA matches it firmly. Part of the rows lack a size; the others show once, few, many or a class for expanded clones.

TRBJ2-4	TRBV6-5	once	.	CASGRAKNIQYF	TGTGCCAGTGGGAGGGCCAAAAACATTCAGTACTTC
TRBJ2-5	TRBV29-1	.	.	CSVDREGVIGEQYF	TGCAGCGTCGACAGGGAGGGAGTAATTGGTGAGCAGTACTTC
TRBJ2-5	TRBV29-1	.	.	CSASLGFGETQYF	TGCAGCGCCTCCCTGGGTTTTGGAGAGACCCAGTACTTC
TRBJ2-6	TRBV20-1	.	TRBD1	CSAGTGIRSGANVLTF	TGCAGTGCTGGGACAGGAATCCGCTCTGGGGCCAACGTCCTGACTTTC
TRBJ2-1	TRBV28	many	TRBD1	CASLTGGKVGNEQFF	TGTGCCAGTCTCACAGGGGGTAAAGTAGGCAATGAGCAGTTCTTC
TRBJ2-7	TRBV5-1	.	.	CASSTHTYEQYF	TGCGCCAGCAGCACCCATACCTACGAGCAGTACTTC
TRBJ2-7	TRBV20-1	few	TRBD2	CSAPTSGIYEQYF	TGCAGTGCTCCGACTAGCGGGATCTACGAGCAGTACTTC
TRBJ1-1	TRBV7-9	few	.	CASSLGSLTLNTEAFF	TGTGCCAGCAGCCTCGGATCGTTAACTTTAAACACTGAAGCTTTCTTT
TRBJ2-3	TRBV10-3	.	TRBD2	CAISEGDGRRDTQYF	TGTGCCATCAGTGAGGGAGACGGGAGGAGGGATACGCAGTATTTT
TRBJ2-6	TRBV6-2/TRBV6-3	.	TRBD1	CASSNRDSNVLTF	TGTGCCAGCAGCAACCGGGACAGCAACGTCCTGACTTTC
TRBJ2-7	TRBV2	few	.	CASSDVQRTYEQYF	TGTGCCAGCAGTGACGTTCAAAGGACCTACGAGCAGTACTTC
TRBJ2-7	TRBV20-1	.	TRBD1	CSARDFRTGKYEQYF	TGCAGTGCTAGAGATTTCCGGACAGGGAAATACGAGCAGTACTTC
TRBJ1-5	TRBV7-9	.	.	CASSSDRTNQPQHF	TGTGCCAGCAGCTCTGACAGGACCAATCAGCCCCAGCATTTT
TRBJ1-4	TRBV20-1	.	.	CSASSLEKLFF	TGCAGTGCTAGTTCACTTGAAAAACTGTTTTTT
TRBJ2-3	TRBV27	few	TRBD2	CASSFSLAAYTDTQYF	TGTGCCAGCAGTTTCTCCCTAGCGGCTTACACAGATACGCAGTATTTT
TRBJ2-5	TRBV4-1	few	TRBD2	CASSLGSSGKETQYF	TGCGCCAGCAGCCTTGGCTCTAGCGGGAAAGAGACCCAGTACTTC
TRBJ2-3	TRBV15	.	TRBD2	CATSNPRGGLRLAGADTQYF	TGTGCCACCAGCAACCCGAGGGGTGGGTTACGACTAGCGGGGGCAGATACGCAGTATTTT
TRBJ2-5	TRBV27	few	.	CASSQRPVETQYF	TGTGCCAGCAGCCAACGCCCGGTTGAGACCCAGTACTTC
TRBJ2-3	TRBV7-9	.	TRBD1	CASSSLRTGGDTDTQYF	TGTGCCAGCAGCTCCCTAAGGACAGGGGGCGACACAGATACGCAGTATTTT
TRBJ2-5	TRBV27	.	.	CASSLSPLYNEQYF	TGTGCCAGCAGTTTATCGCCTCTATACAATGAGCAGTACTTC
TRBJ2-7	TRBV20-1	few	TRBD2	CSAPKLRLAGRFSRYEQYF	TGCAGTGCTCCGAAATTAAGACTAGCGGGCCGCTTCTCAAGATACGAGCAGTACTTC
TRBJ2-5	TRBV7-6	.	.	CASGGRETQYF	TGTGCCAGCGGTGGTAGGGAGACCCAGTACTTC
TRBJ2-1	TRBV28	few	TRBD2	CASSSPSGTNEQFF	TGTGCCAGCAGTTCCCCAAGCGGGACCAATGAGCAGTTCTTC